This passage covers 4 T cell receptor beta chains from one sample sequenced in a study of shared clonotypes between healthy human individuals. This table comes from immunoSEQ multiplex PCR, and its TCRdb copy is limited to in-frame clones, with some not included. The sample consists of roughly 480,000 clones, 65% to 80% of them appearing once. Sequencing was performed on PBMCs. The receptors here all came from a woman in her thirties or forties in good health. Some clones in this sample may be carry-over from other donors' samples.

The genes are TRBV29-1 and TRBJ2-7, with 15 bases lining up with TRBD2. Trimming removed 6 bases from V and 3 bases from J; junction bases left unmatched: 0. Germline V gene data show CDR1 as SQVTM and CDR2 as ANQGSEA. The CDR3 is 13 amino acids. The CDR3 region is CSVGLAGGYEQYF. The CDR3 DNA sequence: TGCAGCGTGGGACTAGCGGGAGGCTACGAGCAGTACTTC.

This chain uses TRBV12-5 with TRBJ1-5; 9 bases are a match to TRBD1. Trimming cost V 3 bases and J 3 bases; bases outside gene matches: 6. Germline V lookup: CDR1 LGHNT, CDR2 FRNRAP. The CDR3 totals 16 residues. CDR3 sequence (DNA): TGTGCTAGTGGTTTTCCGGACAGGGGCCCCAATCAGCCCCAGCATTTT. Translated, it gives CASGFPDRGPNQPQHF.

This rearrangement joins TRBV14 to TRBJ2-7; 8 nucleotides align to TRBD2. The CDR3 has 14 residues. CDR1 is SGHDN and CDR2 is FVKESK in the germline V gene. J gave up 4 bases and V 4 bases, and 6 bases lay outside the gene matches. In DNA form, the CDR3 reads TGTGCCAGCAGCCTGCGAGGGACTAGTTACGAGCAGTACTTC. Encoded protein: CASSLRGTSYEQYF.

This clone was seen a single time. The rearrangement uses TRBV7-9 and TRBJ2-2; TRBD2 matches 13 bases. V dropped 4 bases and J dropped 4; count of bases not matched to a gene: 3. Germline lookup yields CDR1 SEHNR and CDR2 FQNEAQ (reference sequence). The CDR3 contains 16 residues. CDR3 sequence: CASSSGTSGATGELFF. The CDR3 DNA is TGTGCCAGCAGCTCGGGGACTAGCGGGGCCACCGGGGAGCTGTTTTTT.